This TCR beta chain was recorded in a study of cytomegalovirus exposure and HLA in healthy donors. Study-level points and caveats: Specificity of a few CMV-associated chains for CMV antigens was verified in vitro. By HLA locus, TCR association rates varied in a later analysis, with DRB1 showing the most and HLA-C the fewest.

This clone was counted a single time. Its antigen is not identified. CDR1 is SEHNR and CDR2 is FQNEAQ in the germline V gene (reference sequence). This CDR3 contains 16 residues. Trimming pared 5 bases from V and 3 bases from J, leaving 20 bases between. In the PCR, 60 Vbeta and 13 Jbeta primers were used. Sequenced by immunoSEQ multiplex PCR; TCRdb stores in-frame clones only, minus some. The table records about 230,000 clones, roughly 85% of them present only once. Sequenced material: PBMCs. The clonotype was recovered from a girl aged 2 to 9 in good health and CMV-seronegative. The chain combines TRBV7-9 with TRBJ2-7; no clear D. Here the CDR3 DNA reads TGTGCCAGCAGCCAGAACGAGCAGGCCCCGTTCTACGAGCAGTACTTC. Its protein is CASSQNEQAPFYEQYF.